The rows below give T cell receptor beta chains drawn from one sample of a study of blood T cell repertoires in COVID-19. Some clones are missing from TCRdb's copy, which holds only in-frame ones; the method was immunoSEQ multiplex PCR. In the table there are some 39,000 clones, 86% of which are singletons. The sample taken for sequencing was peripheral blood. These receptors were taken from a man in his forties with active COVID-19. CDR3s include the opening cysteine and the closing phenylalanine or tryptophan. A D gene is named only where the DNA matches it firmly. A row's size may be missing; if present it is once, few, many or a size class.

V	D	J	size	DNA	CDR3
TRBV18	TRBD1	TRBJ1-2	NA	TGTGCCAGCTCACCAAGGGGACAGGGGGCAAGAGGCTACACCTTC	CASSPRGQGARGYTF
TRBV19	TRBD1	TRBJ1-5	NA	TGTGCCAGTGATTCAGGGGGCGGCAATCAGCCCCAGCATTTT	CASDSGGGNQPQHF
TRBV12-1	NA	TRBJ1-2	NA	TGTGCCAGCACCTGCGGGGACAGGGGCCTTTTCGATGGCTACACCTTC	CASTCGDRGLFDGYTF
TRBV10-3	NA	TRBJ1-2	NA	TGTGCCATCAGTGAGAAAGAATACAGATACTATGGCTACACCTTC	CAISEKEYRYYGYTF
TRBV11-2	TRBD1	TRBJ2-6	NA	TGTGCCAGCAGGCTCAGGGGGCCCCCCTCTGGGGCCAACGTCCTGACTTTC	CASRLRGPPSGANVLTF
TRBV5-4	NA	TRBJ1-2	NA	TGTGCCAGCAGCATACAAACAGGGCTGGGGGATGGCTACACCTTC	CASSIQTGLGDGYTF
TRBV10-3	NA	TRBJ1-6	NA	TGTGCCATCAGTGAGTCTGCGGCAGGGAATAATTCACCCCTCCACTTT	CAISESAAGNNSPLHF
TRBV19	NA	TRBJ1-1	few	TGTGCCAGTATAAGGCGGACAGCGAACACTGAAGCTTTCTTT	CASIRRTANTEAFF
TRBV28	NA	TRBJ2-1	NA	TGTGCCAGCAGTTTCCCCCTGGGGGCCCTCGTCGACAATGAGCAGTTCTTC	CASSFPLGALVDNEQFF
TRBV18	NA	TRBJ1-4	NA	TGTGCCAGCTCACCAATTCACCCCGGTGAAAAACTGTTTTTT	CASSPIHPGEKLFF
TRBV27	TRBD1	TRBJ1-2	few	TGTGCCAGCAGTTTCCGGGACAGGGGGCCAAGGACCTTC	CASSFRDRGPRTF
TRBV19	NA	TRBJ1-2	once	TGTGCCAGTAGTGAGGGGGTGAACGATGGCTACACCTTC	CASSEGVNDGYTF
TRBV5-1	TRBD2	TRBJ2-1	NA	TGCGCCAGCAGCTTTAGACTAGCGGGAGGACTAAGCAATGAGCAGTTCTTC	CASSFRLAGGLSNEQFF
TRBV18	TRBD1	TRBJ1-2	few	TGTGCCAGCTCACCCGGGACAGGGGTCCACTATGGCTACACCTTC	CASSPGTGVHYGYTF
TRBV9	TRBD2	TRBJ2-1	NA	TGTGCCAGCAGCGGTACTAGCGGGAGCTCCTACAATGAGCAGTTCTTC	CASSGTSGSSYNEQFF
TRBV30	NA	TRBJ2-1	NA	TGTGCCTGGACCACCTCTAACGGCAATGAGCAGTTCTTC	CAWTTSNGNEQFF
TRBV5-1	TRBD1	TRBJ2-7	NA	TGCGCCAGCAGCCCCACCGGGACAGGGCACTACGAGCAGTACTTC	CASSPTGTGHYEQYF
TRBV5-8	NA	TRBJ1-2	NA	TGTGCCAGCAGCAACGGCCCGGGGGGCTACACCTTC	CASSNGPGGYTF
TRBV27	TRBD2	TRBJ2-7	NA	TGTGCCAGCAGTTTCGGGGCTAGCGGGAGAAAGTACTTC	CASSFGASGRKYF
TRBV7-9	NA	TRBJ1-2	once	TGTGCCAGCAGCTTAGGGGCAGGGGCTGGCTACACCTTC	CASSLGAGAGYTF
TRBV27	NA	TRBJ2-7	NA	TGTGCCAGCAGTACGTCATCCCGGGGGTCTCTCTCCCACGAGCAGTACTTC	CASSTSSRGSLSHEQYF
TRBV6-5	NA	TRBJ2-7	NA	TGTGCCAGCAGCGGGCCACCTGGACTCTACGAGCAGTACTTC	CASSGPPGLYEQYF
TRBV28	NA	TRBJ1-1	few	TGTGCCAGCAGTTTGAACTCAGGGAGGACCACTGAAGCTTTCTTT	CASSLNSGRTTEAFF
TRBV29-1	TRBD1	TRBJ2-1	NA	TGCAGCGTTGGAACCGGGACAGGGGTAGGCTACAATGAGCAGTTCTTC	CSVGTGTGVGYNEQFF
TRBV21-1	NA	TRBJ2-1	NA	TGTGCCAGCAGCACCAGAGGGACAGGGGATTACAATGAGCAGTTCTTC	CASSTRGTGDYNEQFF
TRBV24-1	TRBD1	TRBJ1-3	NA	TGTGCCACTCAGGGGGCGCCCGGAAACACCATATATTTT	CATQGAPGNTIYF
TRBV6-1	TRBD2	TRBJ2-7	NA	TGTGCCAGCAGTGATAGGGGACTAGCGGGTCTTGCCTACGAGCAGTACTTC	CASSDRGLAGLAYEQYF
TRBV5-1	NA	TRBJ2-1	NA	TGCGCCAGCAGCTTGACGGCGGGGCTGCAGTTCTTC	CASSLTAGLQFF
TRBV5-4	TRBD1	TRBJ1-2	NA	TGTGCCAGCAGCTTACAGGGGCTAGGAGGCTACACCTTC	CASSLQGLGGYTF
TRBV5-1	NA	TRBJ2-3	NA	TGCGCCAGCAGCTTGGCAACCTTAGTGGTGGCAGATACGCAGTATTTT	CASSLATLVVADTQYF